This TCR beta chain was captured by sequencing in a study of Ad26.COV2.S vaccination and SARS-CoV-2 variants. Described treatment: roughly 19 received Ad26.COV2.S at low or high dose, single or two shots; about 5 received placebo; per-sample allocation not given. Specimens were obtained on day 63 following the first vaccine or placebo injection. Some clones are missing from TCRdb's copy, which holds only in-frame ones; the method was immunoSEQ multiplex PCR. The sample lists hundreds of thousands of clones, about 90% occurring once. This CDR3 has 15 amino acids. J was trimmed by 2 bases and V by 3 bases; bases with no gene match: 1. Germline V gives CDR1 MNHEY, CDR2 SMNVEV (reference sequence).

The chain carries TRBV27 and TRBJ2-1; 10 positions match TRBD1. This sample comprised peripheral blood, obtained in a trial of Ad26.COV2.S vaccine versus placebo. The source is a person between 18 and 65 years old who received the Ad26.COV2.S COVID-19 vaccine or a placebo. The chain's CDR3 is CASSFGQGAYNEQFF. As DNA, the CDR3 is TGTGCCAGCAGTTTCGGACAGGGGGCCTACAATGAGCAGTTCTTC.